Listed here are 12 T cell receptor beta chains from one sample, sequenced in a study of blood T cell repertoires in COVID-19. The repertoire was sequenced with immunoSEQ multiplex PCR; TCRdb's copy has only in-frame clones and lacks some. In the table there are 200,000 to 250,000 clones, over 80% of which are singletons. The specimen sequenced was peripheral blood. These receptors were obtained from a woman aged 25-40 years with COVID-19, enrolled during active disease.

The CDR3 sequence is CASSLSGTGVAPYEQYF. CDR3 in DNA: TGCGCCAGCAGCCTCTCAGGGACAGGGGTAGCCCCCTACGAGCAGTACTTC. V is TRBV4-3 and J is TRBJ2-7; the match to TRBD1 covers 10 bases. The CDR3 runs to 17 residues. Germline V gene data show CDR1 as LGHNA and CDR2 as YSLEER. The J segment lost 2 bases and the V segment lost 4 bases, leaving 11 bases of the junction unmatched.

CDR3 sequence reads: CASSSSPTEAFF. The CDR3 DNA sequence: TGTGCCAGCAGCTCCAGTCCCACTGAAGCTTTCTTT. The V and J genes are TRBV7-2 and TRBJ1-1; no clear D gene. This CDR3 has 12 residues. Germline CDR1 is SGHTA and CDR2 is FQGNSA. Trimming took 4 bases from V and 4 from J, leaving 7 bases between them.

The V call is TRBV7-2, the J call TRBJ1-1; D may be TRBD1 (6 bases). The CDR3 covers 16 residues. The germline V and J ends were trimmed by 2 bases and 7 bases, with 20 bases remaining between them. The germline gives CDR1 SGHTA, CDR2 FQGNSA. This CDR3 reads CASSLITGGGRFEAFF. In DNA form, the CDR3 reads TGTGCCAGCAGCTTAATCACTGGGGGCGGGAGATTTGAAGCTTTCTTT. Using reference TRBV7-2 and TRBJ1-1 for the parts outside the CDR3, the full variable domain is GAGVSQSPSNKVTEKGKDVELRCDPISGHTALYWYRQSLGQGLEFLIYFQGNSAPDKSGLPSDRFSAERTGGSVSTLTIQRTQQEDSAVYLCASSLITGGGRFEAFFGQGTRLTVV.

The rearrangement joins TRBV9 to TRBJ2-2; perhaps TRBD1 as D (5 bases). V was cut by 0 bases and J by 1 base, with 10 bases left in between. The germline gives CDR1 SGDLS, CDR2 YYNGEE. This CDR3 contains 16 residues. CDR3 region: CASSVGGSQNTGELFF. CDR3 bases: TGTGCCAGCAGCGTAGGGGGCAGTCAGAACACCGGGGAGCTGTTTTTT.

This clone was recorded once. The J gene is TRBJ2-1, the V gene TRBV5-1; D possibly corresponds to TRBD2 (6 bases). The V end lost 0 bases, the J end lost 2 bases, and 12 bases lay between the germline ends. CDR1 and CDR2 from the germline V gene are SGHRS and YFSETQ. The CDR3 runs 16 residues. CDR3: CASSLVSGLTYNEQFF. CDR3 bases: TGCGCCAGCAGCTTGGTGTCGGGACTCACCTACAATGAGCAGTTCTTC. The variable domain in full, completed from reference TRBV5-1 and TRBJ2-1, reads KAGVTQTPRYLIKTRGQQVTLSCSPISGHRSVSWYQQTPGQGLQFLFEYFSETQRNKGNFPGRFSGRQFSNSRSEMNVSTLELGDSALYLCASSLVSGLTYNEQFFGPGTRLTVL.

V and J are TRBV5-1 and TRBJ1-1; D unresolved. In germline, CDR1 is SGHRS, CDR2 YFSETQ. This CDR3 is built from 14 residues. V was trimmed by 2 bases and J by 4 bases, leaving 12 bases between them. The CDR3 is CASSFTGGSTEAFF. Written as DNA, the CDR3 is TGCGCCAGCAGCTTCACCGGCGGATCCACTGAAGCTTTCTTT.

The chain carries TRBV4-3 and TRBJ2-6; 7 nucleotides line up with TRBD2. This CDR3 has 15 amino acids. Germline V gives CDR1 LGHNA, CDR2 YSLEER. The CDR3 is CVSGTRHSGANVLTF. The CDR3 nucleotides are TGCGTGAGCGGGACCCGCCACTCTGGGGCCAACGTCCTGACTTTC.

The V gene is TRBV7-9, the J gene TRBJ1-2; TRBD1 matches 7 bases. The CDR3 is made up of 13 amino acids. The V gene's germline CDR1 is SEHNR and CDR2 FQNEAQ (reference sequence). Trimming at V came to 2 bases and at J to 8 bases, leaving 5 bases not matched to a gene. DNA for the CDR3: TGTGCCAGCAGCTTAATAAGGGGGCAAGGCTACACCTTC. This codes for CASSLIRGQGYTF.

This clone appeared a few times. The rearrangement uses TRBV5-4 and TRBJ2-7; D might be TRBD1 (5 bases). The germline CDR1 and CDR2 sequences are SGHNT and YYREEE (reference sequence). The germline V and J ends were trimmed by 0 bases and 3 bases, with 16 bases remaining between them. The CDR3 is 16 residues long. CDR3 region: CASSLARPGQDYEQYF. In nucleotides, the CDR3 is TGTGCCAGCAGCTTGGCCCGGCCAGGGCAGGACTACGAGCAGTACTTC.

This CDR3 is CASSPDRARQETQYF. The CDR3 nucleotides are TGTGCCAGCAGCCCCGACAGGGCTCGGCAAGAGACCCAGTACTTC. The chain uses TRBV7-9 and TRBJ2-5, with TRBD1 matching over 7 bases. Trimming cost V 5 bases and J 2 bases; bases outside gene matches: 8. This CDR3 has 15 amino acids. CDR1 is SEHNR, CDR2 FQNEAQ, per germline (reference sequence).

This chain joins TRBV27 and TRBJ1-5, with TRBD1 identical over 8 bases. Germline loops: CDR1 MNHEY, CDR2 SMNVEV (reference sequence). The CDR3 consists of 14 residues. Trimming at V came to 6 bases and at J to 0 bases, leaving 1 base not matched to a gene. Here the CDR3 DNA reads TGTGCCAGCAGAACAGGGGGTAGCAATCAGCCCCAGCATTTT. Its translation: CASRTGGSNQPQHF.

The chain uses TRBV3-1 (or the pseudogene TRBV3-2) and TRBJ2-1; D call uncertain. CDR1 is LGHDT and CDR2 is YNNKEL in the germline V gene (reference sequence). The CDR3 extends over 14 amino acids. Trimming shortened V by 6 bases and J by 0 bases, and 9 bases separated the two germline ends. Here the CDR3 DNA reads TGTGCCAGCAGGAGCTGGAGCTCCTACAATGAGCAGTTCTTC. It codes for CASRSWSSYNEQFF.